The 18 T cell receptor beta chains listed next were all sequenced from one sample in a study of T cell responses to AZD1222 COVID-19 vaccine. Sequenced by immunoSEQ multiplex PCR; TCRdb stores in-frame clones only, minus some. The sample includes about 83,000 clones, 80% to 90% seen only once; the top ten take about 31%. The sequences come from peripheral blood, collected on day 0 of AZD1222 vaccination. The receptors derive from an adult in good health.

The V gene is TRBV28, the J gene TRBJ1-2, with D tentatively TRBD1 (6 bases). The CDR3 runs to 13 residues. Trimming pared 3 bases from V and 7 bases from J, leaving 12 bases between. The germline V gene has CDR1 MDHEN and CDR2 SYDVKM. CDR3 amino acids: CASSLSQGGGYTF. CDR3 nucleotide sequence: TGTGCCAGCAGTTTGTCACAGGGCGGTGGCTACACCTTC.

The chain is built from TRBV18 and TRBJ2-1, with unresolved D. With 1 base removed from V and 5 bases from J, the gap between germline ends came to 9 bases. This CDR3 is 14 amino acids long. The V gene's germline CDR1 is KGHSH and CDR2 LQKENI. The CDR3 here is CASSPQGPHNEQFF. CDR3 bases: TGTGCCAGCTCACCACAAGGTCCCCACAATGAGCAGTTCTTC.

The chain combines TRBV21-1 with TRBJ2-7; the table gives TRBD1 as D, unverified against the DNA. TRBV21-1 counts as a pseudogene. The CDR3 has 14 amino acids. CDR3 coding DNA: TGTGCCAGCAGTCATACGGACAGGGGGGAAGAGCAGTACTTC. Translated, it gives CASSHTDRGEEQYF.

The rearrangement joins TRBV2 to TRBJ1-1; D might be TRBD1 (6 bases). From germline, CDR1 is SNHLY and CDR2 FYNNEI. Between the trimmed V and J ends, which lost 7 bases and 8 bases, there was a span of 11 bases. CDR3 size: 11 residues. The CDR3 sequence: CASMRGTEAFF. DNA of the CDR3: TGTGCCAGCATGAGGGGGACCGAAGCTTTCTTT.

The chain combines TRBV4-2 with TRBJ1-1; 11 nucleotides align to TRBD1. The CDR3 length is 15 residues. V dropped 4 bases and J dropped 4; count of bases not matched to a gene: 5. The germline CDR1 and CDR2 sequences are LGHNA and YNFKEQ. CDR3 in amino acids: CASSLLGQGGTEAFF. The CDR3 DNA reads as TGTGCCAGCAGCCTTCTGGGACAGGGGGGCACTGAAGCTTTCTTT.

The rearrangement uses TRBV12-5 and TRBJ2-5, with D unclear. CDR3 length: 13 residues. Per the germline V gene, CDR1 is LGHNT and CDR2 is FRNRAP. The V gene lost 4 bases and the J gene lost 5 bases, with 11 bases spanning the gap. The CDR3 region has the DNA TGTGCTAGTGGTTACTCCCCATGGGAGACCCAGTACTTC. Amino acid sequence: CASGYSPWETQYF.

This chain connects TRBV4-2 to TRBJ2-1; 13 bases agree with TRBD2. Germline CDR1 and CDR2: LGHNA and YNFKEQ. The J segment lost 8 bases and the V segment lost 0 bases, leaving 10 bases of the junction unmatched. The CDR3 length is 18 residues. CDR3 residues: CASSQDLPGLAGEDEQFF. As DNA, the CDR3 is TGTGCCAGCAGCCAAGATTTGCCAGGACTAGCGGGAGAGGATGAGCAGTTCTTC.

V usage is TRBV11-2 and J usage is TRBJ2-2; D gene unclear. Germline CDR1 reads SGHAT; CDR2 reads FQNNGV. The V end was cut by 1 base, the J end by 1 base, with 4 bases between. This CDR3 contains 14 residues. CDR3 sequence (DNA): TGTGCCAGCAGCTTAGGAAAGAACACCGGGGAGCTGTTTTTT. Translated: CASSLGKNTGELFF.

This rearrangement joins TRBV5-1 to TRBJ1-4; 10 positions match TRBD1. J lost 10 bases, V lost 0 bases, and 6 bases had no gene match. The CDR3 has 15 amino acids. Per the germline V gene, CDR1 is SGHRS and CDR2 is YFSETQ. The chain's CDR3 is CASSLADRGQAKLFF. The CDR3 coding sequence is TGCGCCAGCAGCTTGGCAGACAGGGGGCAGGCAAAACTGTTTTTT.

This clone appeared a single time. This sequence joins TRBV19 and TRBJ1-1; no clear D. V was shortened by 7 bases and J by 5 bases, with 17 bases between the two germline ends. Germline assignment: CDR1 LNHDA and CDR2 SQIVND (reference sequence). The CDR3 is 14 residues long. CDR3 sequence: CASTHGVERTEAFF. The CDR3 bases are TGTGCCAGTACCCATGGGGTTGAGAGGACTGAAGCTTTCTTT.

J is TRBJ1-3 and V is TRBV7-2, with TRBD1 matching over 10 bases. The CDR3 runs 14 residues. Germline trimming cut 5 bases from V and 6 bases from J; bases unmatched to any gene: 4. Germline CDR1 reads SGHTA; CDR2 reads FQGNSA. CDR3 region: CASSHGTGENTIYF. The CDR3, as DNA: TGTGCCAGCAGCCACGGGACAGGGGAAAACACCATATATTTT.

The genes are TRBV28 and TRBJ1-5; D may be TRBD1 (6 bases). Germline V lookup: CDR1 MDHEN, CDR2 SYDVKM. V lost 5 bases, J lost 2 bases, and 10 bases lay in between. The CDR3 covers 14 residues. The chain's CDR3 is CASSPSGGNQPQHF. The CDR3 nucleotides read TGTGCCAGCAGTCCATCAGGGGGCAATCAGCCCCAGCATTTT. Together with reference TRBV28 and TRBJ1-5, the CDR3 gives the full variable domain: DVKVTQSSRYLVKRTGEKVFLECVQDMDHENMFWYRQDPGLGLRLIYFSYDVKMKEKGDIPEGYSVSREKKERFSLILESASTNQTSMYLCASSPSGGNQPQHFGDGTRLSIL.

This chain links TRBV9 with TRBJ2-1; tentatively, D is TRBD2 (6 bases). CDR1 and CDR2 (germline): SGDLS, YYNGEE. This CDR3 spans 12 amino acids. Trimming took off 3 bases at V and 7 bases at J, with 8 bases between the two ends. DNA of the CDR3: TGTGCCAGCAGCGGACTAGGGAATGAGCAGTTCTTC. Translation: CASSGLGNEQFF.

V usage is TRBV6-1 and J usage is TRBJ1-1, with 9 bases identical to TRBD1. This CDR3 spans 16 amino acids. With V trimmed by 3 bases and J by 4 bases, 9 bases remained unmatched. CDR1 MNHNS and CDR2 SASEGT come from the germline V gene. This CDR3 is CASSEDRGPYVTEAFF. The CDR3 DNA reads TGTGCCAGCAGTGAGGACAGGGGCCCCTATGTCACTGAAGCTTTCTTT.

The chain combines TRBV6-5 with TRBJ2-3; 8 bases match TRBD2. The CDR3 totals 15 residues. Germline V gene sequence: CDR1 MNHEY, CDR2 SVGAGI. J was trimmed by 2 bases and V by 7 bases; bases with no gene match: 8. As DNA, the CDR3 is TGTGCCAGCACCGAGACTAGCGCGTACACAGATACGCAGTATTTT. Protein sequence: CASTETSAYTDTQYF.

The chain combines TRBV28 with TRBJ2-1; 10 nucleotides line up with TRBD2. The CDR3 runs 16 residues. The germline CDR1 and CDR2 sequences are MDHEN and SYDVKM. V trimming: 6 bases; J trimming: 6 bases; junction bases outside the gene matches: 11. Here the CDR3 reads CASRFVLAGVGNEQFF. The CDR3 nucleotides read TGTGCCAGCAGGTTCGTCCTAGCGGGAGTTGGCAATGAGCAGTTCTTC.

In DNA, the CDR3 is TGTGCCAGCTCACCACAGGGACTAGTGAACACCGGGGAGCTGTTTTTT. Its protein is CASSPQGLVNTGELFF. The chain combines TRBV18 with TRBJ2-2, with 8 positions matching TRBD2. Germline V gives CDR1 KGHSH, CDR2 LQKENI. This CDR3 region has 16 residues. Trimming took 1 base from V and 1 from J; bases not matched to a gene: 2.

The chain has TRBV6-2 or TRBV6-3 and TRBJ2-3; 7 bases agree with TRBD2. In germline, CDR1 is MNHEY, CDR2 SVGEGT. The trim removed 2 bases at V and 2 bases at J, leaving 7 bases unmatched. There are 16 residues in the CDR3. The CDR3, as DNA: TGTGCCAGCAGTTACGGCGGGGCGGGAGTCACAGATACGCAGTATTTT. It encodes CASSYGGAGVTDTQYF.